Detailed here is one T cell receptor (beta chain). Germline V lookup: CDR1 SGHRS, CDR2 YFSETQ. The CDR3 runs 13 residues. Losses at the gene ends were 3 bases for V and 7 bases for J; bases not matched to a gene: 5. The sample originates from a study of shared clonotypes between healthy human individuals. The method was immunoSEQ multiplex PCR; TCRdb's version includes in-frame clones alone and lacks a portion of them. The table includes 2,500,000 or so clones, 92% detected once. This chain connects TRBV5-1 to TRBJ2-3; 7 positions agree with TRBD2. The TCR comes from a man between 18 and 35 years old in good health. Some clones in this sample may be carry-over from other donors' samples. Source material: naive CD4+ T cells from PBMCs. Subset denoted: CD45RA+ positively selected. The DNA for the CDR3 is TGCGCCAGCAGCTCTGGGACTACTAATACGCAGTATTTT. It yields the protein CASSSGTTNTQYF.